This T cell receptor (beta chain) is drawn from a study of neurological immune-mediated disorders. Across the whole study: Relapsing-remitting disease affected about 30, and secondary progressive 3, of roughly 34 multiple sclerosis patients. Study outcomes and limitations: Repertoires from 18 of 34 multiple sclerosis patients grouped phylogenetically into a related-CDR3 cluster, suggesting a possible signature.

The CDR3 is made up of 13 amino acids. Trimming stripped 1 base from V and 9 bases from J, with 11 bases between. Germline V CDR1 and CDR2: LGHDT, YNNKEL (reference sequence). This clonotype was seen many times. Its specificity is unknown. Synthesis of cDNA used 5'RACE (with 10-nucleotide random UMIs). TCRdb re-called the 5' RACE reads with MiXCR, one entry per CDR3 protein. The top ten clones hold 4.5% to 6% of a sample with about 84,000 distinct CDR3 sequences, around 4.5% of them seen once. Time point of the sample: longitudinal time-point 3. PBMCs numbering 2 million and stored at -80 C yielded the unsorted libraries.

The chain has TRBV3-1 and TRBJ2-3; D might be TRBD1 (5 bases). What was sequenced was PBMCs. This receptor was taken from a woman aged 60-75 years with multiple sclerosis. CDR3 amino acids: CASSQGGLDTQYF. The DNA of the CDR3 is TGTGCCAGCAGCCAAGGGGGCCTAGACACGCAGTATTTT.